These T cell receptor beta chains were read from a single sample in a study of CD8 T cells in ankylosing spondylitis. Using its own MiXCR run on the 5' RACE reads, TCRdb lists one record per CDR3 protein. This sample has approximately 220,000 distinct CDR3 sequences, with 15% to 20% found just once. Sequencing was performed on blood, either unsorted or a sorted T cell fraction (not recorded which). These receptors were obtained from a male donor with ankylosing spondylitis. The CDR3 runs from the conserved cysteine through the conserved F or W. Fields, in order: V gene, clone size, J gene, D gene, CDR3 DNA, CDR3 protein. The D gene is left open where the match is weak. For some rows the clone size is stated as once, few or many, or as a class when expanded; others skip it.

V: TRBV15; size: few; J: TRBJ2-1; D: .; DNA: TGTGCCACCAGCAGAGCGCCAGCGTTCACTGACAATGAGCAGTTCTTC; CDR3: CATSRAPAFTDNEQFF
V: TRBV21-1; size: .; J: TRBJ1-1; D: .; DNA: TGTGCCAGCAGCAAAGAGGTCCCAAAGAGGGGGAGACAGTTCTTAAAAGAGACTGAAGCTTTCTTT; CDR3: CASSKEVPKRGRQFLKETEAFF
V: TRBV2; size: .; J: TRBJ2-7; D: .; DNA: TGTGCCAGCAGTGATGTGTTAGCGTCAACCTACGAGCAGTACTTC; CDR3: CASSDVLASTYEQYF
V: TRBV29-1; size: once; J: TRBJ1-1; D: TRBD1; DNA: TGCAGCGTTGGACAGGGAGTCGGTGTAAACACTGAAGCTTTCTTT; CDR3: CSVGQGVGVNTEAFF
V: TRBV7-9; size: .; J: TRBJ2-1; D: TRBD2; DNA: TGTGCCAGCAGCTTCGCTAGCGGACCCTCCTACAATGAGCAGTTCTTC; CDR3: CASSFASGPSYNEQFF
V: TRBV20-1; size: few; J: TRBJ2-1; D: TRBD2; DNA: TGCAGTGCCATCGATCTAGCGGACTACAATGAGCAGTTCTTC; CDR3: CSAIDLADYNEQFF
V: TRBV15; size: .; J: TRBJ2-2; D: .; DNA: TGTGCCACCAGCACCGGACAGAGGGTCACCGGGGAGCTGTTTTTT; CDR3: CATSTGQRVTGELFF
V: TRBV6-1; size: few; J: TRBJ2-3; D: .; DNA: TGTGCCAGCAGTGAAGCGCCGGCTTACACAGATACGCAGTATTTT; CDR3: CASSEAPAYTDTQYF
V: TRBV7-9; size: few; J: TRBJ2-2; D: TRBD2; DNA: TGTGCCAGCAGCCCCAGGACTAGCGGGGGAGGCACCGGGGAGCTGTTTTTT; CDR3: CASSPRTSGGGTGELFF
V: TRBV11-1; size: many; J: TRBJ2-5; D: TRBD2; DNA: TGTGCCAGCAGCTTAGGTCCTAGCGGAAAAGAGACCCAGTACTTC; CDR3: CASSLGPSGKETQYF
V: TRBV11-2; size: .; J: TRBJ2-2; D: TRBD2; DNA: TGTGCCAGCAGCTTAGAGGAGCGGGGTGCCGGGGAGCTGTTTTTT; CDR3: CASSLEERGAGELFF
V: TRBV29-1; size: .; J: TRBJ2-1; D: TRBD1; DNA: TGCAGCGTTGAACAGGGGGCATCCTACAATGAGCAGTTCTTC; CDR3: CSVEQGASYNEQFF
V: TRBV5-6; size: .; J: TRBJ1-2; D: .; DNA: TGTGCCAGCAGCTTGCACGAGGGGCTCCCGCGCGGCTACACCTTC; CDR3: CASSLHEGLPRGYTF
V: TRBV7-8; size: .; J: TRBJ2-5; D: TRBD1; DNA: TGTGCCAGCAGCTTAGCCTGGGACAGACCTGAACAGACCCAGTACTTC; CDR3: CASSLAWDRPEQTQYF
V: TRBV2; size: few; J: TRBJ2-3; D: .; DNA: TGTGCCAGCAGCGAAAACACAGATACGCAGTATTTT; CDR3: CASSENTDTQYF
V: TRBV6-2/TRBV6-3; size: .; J: TRBJ1-6; D: .; DNA: TGTGCCAGCAGCCCCGTTGGTGAGGGGAATGTCGGTTCACCCCTCCACTTT; CDR3: CASSPVGEGNVGSPLHF
V: TRBV24-1; size: .; J: TRBJ2-1; D: .; DNA: TGTGCCACCAGTGATTTGCCGCTCGCCGACCCCGCGGCTGAGCAGTTCTTC; CDR3: CATSDLPLADPAAEQFF
V: TRBV5-6; size: few; J: TRBJ1-5; D: .; DNA: TGTGCCAGCAGCGCAACAGGGTCGGGGCAGCCCCAGCATTTT; CDR3: CASSATGSGQPQHF
V: TRBV27; size: few; J: TRBJ1-1; D: .; DNA: TGTGCCAGCTCTACGTTGGGGGTAAACACTGAAGCTTTCTTT; CDR3: CASSTLGVNTEAFF
V: TRBV4-3; size: few; J: TRBJ2-1; D: .; DNA: TGCGCCAGCAGCCAAGATGGGGCTGAAAGCAATGAGCAGTTCTTC; CDR3: CASSQDGAESNEQFF
V: TRBV11-2; size: few; J: TRBJ2-1; D: .; DNA: TGTGCCAGCAGAAACTACAATGAGCAGTTCTTC; CDR3: CASRNYNEQFF
V: TRBV29-1; size: many; J: TRBJ2-7; D: .; DNA: TGCAGCGTTGAGCTTTCCTACGAGCAGTACTTC; CDR3: CSVELSYEQYF
V: TRBV7-9; size: .; J: TRBJ2-5; D: .; DNA: TGTGCCAGCAGCTCCACGGGGTTAGAGACCCAGTACTTC; CDR3: CASSSTGLETQYF
V: TRBV30; size: few; J: TRBJ2-1; D: TRBD2; DNA: TGTGCCTGGAGTTTAATAGCGGGAGGTGAGCAGTTCTTC; CDR3: CAWSLIAGGEQFF
V: TRBV19; size: .; J: TRBJ2-1; D: .; DNA: TGTGCCAGTAGTCCTAGGGGCGTCTACAATGAGCAGTTCTTC; CDR3: CASSPRGVYNEQFF
V: TRBV20-1; size: .; J: TRBJ2-7; D: .; DNA: TGCAGTCCCAGTAAAGATGGGGGGCGCCTCGACGAGCAGTACTTC; CDR3: CSPSKDGGRLDEQYF
V: TRBV7-9; size: .; J: TRBJ1-1; D: .; DNA: TGTGCCAGCCGTATTTTCCGGGGCGAAGACACTGAAGCTTTCTTT; CDR3: CASRIFRGEDTEAFF
V: TRBV4-3; size: many; J: TRBJ1-1; D: .; DNA: TGCGCCAGCAGCCAAGGGGCCGGGGTCAACACTGAAGCTTTCTTT; CDR3: CASSQGAGVNTEAFF
V: TRBV5-1; size: .; J: TRBJ1-1; D: TRBD1; DNA: TGCGCCAGCAGCATGACAGGGGGCGGCACTGAAGCTTTCTTT; CDR3: CASSMTGGGTEAFF
V: TRBV14; size: .; J: TRBJ2-7; D: .; DNA: TGTGCCAGCAGCCCTTGGCAGGGAGAGGTCGAGCAGTACTTC; CDR3: CASSPWQGEVEQYF
V: TRBV7-9; size: .; J: TRBJ1-1; D: .; DNA: TGTGCCAGCAGCTTAGCGGGCAGGGCGAACACTGAAGCTTTCTTT; CDR3: CASSLAGRANTEAFF
V: TRBV12-3/TRBV12-4; size: few; J: TRBJ2-1; D: .; DNA: TGTGCCAGCAGTTCGGACAGTAGCGATGAGCAGTTCTTC; CDR3: CASSSDSSDEQFF
V: TRBV12-3/TRBV12-4; size: .; J: TRBJ2-1; D: TRBD1; DNA: TGTGCCAGCAGTGGGACAGGGTTTTTCAATGAGCAGTTCTTC; CDR3: CASSGTGFFNEQFF
V: TRBV12-3/TRBV12-4; size: .; J: TRBJ1-1; D: .; DNA: TGTGCCAGCAGTGTTGCGGGCACTGAAGCTTTCTTT; CDR3: CASSVAGTEAFF
V: TRBV4-2; size: few; J: TRBJ1-5; D: .; DNA: TGTGCCAGCAGCCACGACGACACCCCCAATCAGCCCCAGCATTTT; CDR3: CASSHDDTPNQPQHF
V: TRBV7-3; size: .; J: TRBJ2-3; D: TRBD2; DNA: TGTGCCAGCAGCATGGGACTAACCCAGCGTGATACGCAGTATTTT; CDR3: CASSMGLTQRDTQYF